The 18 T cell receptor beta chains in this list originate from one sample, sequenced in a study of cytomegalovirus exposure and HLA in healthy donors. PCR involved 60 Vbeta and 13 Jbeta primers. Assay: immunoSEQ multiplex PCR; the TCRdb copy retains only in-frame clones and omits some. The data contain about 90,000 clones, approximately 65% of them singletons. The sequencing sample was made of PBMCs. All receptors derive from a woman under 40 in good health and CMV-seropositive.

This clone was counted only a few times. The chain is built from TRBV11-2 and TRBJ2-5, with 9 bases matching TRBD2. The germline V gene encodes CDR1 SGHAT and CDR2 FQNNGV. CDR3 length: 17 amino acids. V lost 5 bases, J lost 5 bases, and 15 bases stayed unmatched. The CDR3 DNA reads TGTGCCAGCAGCCCTCGTCTTTGGCGGGGGGGCCTGGAGACCCAGTACTTC. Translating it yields CASSPRLWRGGLETQYF.

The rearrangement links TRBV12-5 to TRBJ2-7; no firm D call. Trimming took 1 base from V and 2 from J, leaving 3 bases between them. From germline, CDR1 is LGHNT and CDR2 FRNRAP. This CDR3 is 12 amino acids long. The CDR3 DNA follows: TGTGCTAGTGGTTTGGGGCCCTACGAGCAGTACTTC. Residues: CASGLGPYEQYF.

CDR3 sequence: CASSSIVGEAQYF. The CDR3 DNA sequence: TGTGCCAGCAGTTCCATCGTTGGGGAGGCCCAGTACTTC. This chain links TRBV6-6 with TRBJ2-5; TRBD2 is a possible D gene (6 bases). CDR1 MNHNY and CDR2 SVGAGI come from the germline V gene (reference sequence). V shed 4 bases and J shed 9 bases, with 15 bases lying between them. The CDR3 spans 13 residues.

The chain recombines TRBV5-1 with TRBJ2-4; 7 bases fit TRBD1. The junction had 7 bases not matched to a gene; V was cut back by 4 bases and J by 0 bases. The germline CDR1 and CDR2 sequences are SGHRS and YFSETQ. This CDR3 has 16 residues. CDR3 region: CASSGGQDQAKNIQYF. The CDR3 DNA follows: TGCGCCAGCAGCGGAGGACAGGACCAAGCCAAAAACATTCAGTACTTC.

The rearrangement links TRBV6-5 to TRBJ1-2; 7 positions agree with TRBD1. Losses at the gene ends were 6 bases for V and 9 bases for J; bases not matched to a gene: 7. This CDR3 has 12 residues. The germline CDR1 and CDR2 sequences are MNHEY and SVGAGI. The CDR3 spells CASSERQGSYTF. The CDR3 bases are TGTGCCAGCAGCGAGAGACAGGGCAGCTACACCTTC.

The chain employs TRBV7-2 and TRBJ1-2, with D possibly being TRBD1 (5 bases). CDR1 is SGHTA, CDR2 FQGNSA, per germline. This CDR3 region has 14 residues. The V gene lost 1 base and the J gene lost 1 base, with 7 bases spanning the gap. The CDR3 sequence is CASSLVGVNYGYTF. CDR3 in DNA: TGTGCCAGCAGCTTAGTAGGGGTTAACTATGGCTACACCTTC.

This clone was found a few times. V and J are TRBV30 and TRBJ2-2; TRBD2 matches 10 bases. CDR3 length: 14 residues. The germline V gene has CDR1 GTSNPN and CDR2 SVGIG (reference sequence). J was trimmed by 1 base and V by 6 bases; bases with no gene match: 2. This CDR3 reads CACLAGGNTGELFF. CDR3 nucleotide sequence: TGTGCCTGTTTAGCGGGGGGGAACACCGGGGAGCTGTTTTTT. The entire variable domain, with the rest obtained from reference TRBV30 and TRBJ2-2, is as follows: SQTIHQWPATLVQPVGSPLSLECTVEGTSNPNLYWYRQAAGRGLQLLFYSVGIGQISSEVPQNLSASRPQDRQFILSSKKLLLSDSGFYLCACLAGGNTGELFFGEGSRLTVL.

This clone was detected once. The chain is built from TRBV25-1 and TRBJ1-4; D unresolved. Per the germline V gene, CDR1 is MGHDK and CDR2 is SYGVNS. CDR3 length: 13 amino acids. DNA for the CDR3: TGTGCGTCTGAGGCCCCGACTAATGAAAAACTGTTTTTT. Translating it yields CASEAPTNEKLFF.

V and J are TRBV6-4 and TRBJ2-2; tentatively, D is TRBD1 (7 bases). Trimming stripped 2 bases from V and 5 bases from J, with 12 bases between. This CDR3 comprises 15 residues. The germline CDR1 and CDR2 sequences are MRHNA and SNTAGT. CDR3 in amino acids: CASSDGGGGTGELFF. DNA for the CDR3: TGTGCCAGCAGTGACGGAGGGGGCGGAACCGGGGAGCTGTTTTTT.

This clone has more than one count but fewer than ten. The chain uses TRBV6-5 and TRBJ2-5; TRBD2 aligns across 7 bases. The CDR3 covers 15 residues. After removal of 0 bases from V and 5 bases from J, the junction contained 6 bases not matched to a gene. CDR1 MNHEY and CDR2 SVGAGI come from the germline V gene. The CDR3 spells CASSYSGGIGETQYF. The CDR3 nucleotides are TGTGCCAGCAGTTACTCGGGAGGGATCGGGGAGACCCAGTACTTC.

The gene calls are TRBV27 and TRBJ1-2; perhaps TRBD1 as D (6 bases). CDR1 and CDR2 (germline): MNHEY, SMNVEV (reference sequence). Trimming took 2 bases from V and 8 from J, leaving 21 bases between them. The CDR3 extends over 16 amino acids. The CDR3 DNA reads TGTGCCAGCAGTTTACGAGGGGGGGGAGAGGGGTGGGGCTACACCTTC. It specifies CASSLRGGGEGWGYTF.

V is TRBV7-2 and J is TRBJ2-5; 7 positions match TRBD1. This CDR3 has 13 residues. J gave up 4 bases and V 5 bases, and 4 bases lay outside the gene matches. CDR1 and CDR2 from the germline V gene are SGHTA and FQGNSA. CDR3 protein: CASSRDRAETQYF. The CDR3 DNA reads TGTGCCAGCAGCAGAGACAGGGCAGAGACCCAGTACTTC.

In DNA form, the CDR3 reads TGTGCCAGCAGCGCCCTGGACAGGGCGTACAACAATGAGCAGTTCTTC. It codes for CASSALDRAYNNEQFF. This sequence joins TRBV7-9 and TRBJ2-1, with 8 bases that match TRBD1. This CDR3 region has 16 residues. The junction had 11 bases not matched to a gene; V was cut back by 5 bases and J by 5 bases. The germline V gene has CDR1 SEHNR and CDR2 FQNEAQ (reference sequence).

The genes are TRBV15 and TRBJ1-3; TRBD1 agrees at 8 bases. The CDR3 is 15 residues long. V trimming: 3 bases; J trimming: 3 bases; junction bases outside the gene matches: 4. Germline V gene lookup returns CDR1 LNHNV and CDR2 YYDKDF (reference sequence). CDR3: CATSSAGTGGNTIYF. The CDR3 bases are TGTGCCACCAGCAGTGCCGGGACAGGTGGAAACACCATATATTTT.

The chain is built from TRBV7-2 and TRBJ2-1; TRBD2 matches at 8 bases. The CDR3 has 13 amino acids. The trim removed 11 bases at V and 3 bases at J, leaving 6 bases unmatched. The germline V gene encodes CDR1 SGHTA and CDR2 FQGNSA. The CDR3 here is CAARGGNYNEQFF. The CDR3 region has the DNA TGTGCCGCACGGGGGGGGAACTACAATGAGCAGTTCTTC.

CDR3 region: CASVLEGAYNEQFF. The CDR3 region has the DNA TGCGCCAGCGTCTTGGAGGGGGCGTACAATGAGCAGTTCTTC. The rearrangement uses TRBV5-1 and TRBJ2-1; D possibly corresponds to TRBD1 (7 bases). This CDR3 contains 14 residues. The V end lost 7 bases, the J end lost 4 bases, and 15 bases lay between the germline ends. Germline V CDR1 and CDR2: SGHRS, YFSETQ.

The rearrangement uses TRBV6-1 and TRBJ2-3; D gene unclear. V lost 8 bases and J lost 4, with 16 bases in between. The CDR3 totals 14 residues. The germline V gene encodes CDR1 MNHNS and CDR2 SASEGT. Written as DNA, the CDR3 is TGTGCCAGCTCGGTTCAAGCGCCATCAGATACGCAGTATTTT. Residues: CASSVQAPSDTQYF.

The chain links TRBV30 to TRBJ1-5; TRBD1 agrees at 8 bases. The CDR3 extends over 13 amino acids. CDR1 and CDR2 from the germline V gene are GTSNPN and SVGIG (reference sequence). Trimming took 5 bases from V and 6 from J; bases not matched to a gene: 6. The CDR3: CAWDRGGGQPQHF. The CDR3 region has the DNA TGTGCCTGGGACAGGGGAGGAGGTCAGCCCCAGCATTTT.